This TCR beta chain originates from a study of blood T cell repertoires in COVID-19. Turning to the study itself: The United States, Italy and Spain provided the acute and convalescent COVID-19 samples.

Comment on this clone: Sequence at one end of the junction differs from germline and may be a read error.

The assay was immunoSEQ multiplex PCR, and TCRdb's table has in-frame clones only and misses some. The sample contains under 250,000 clones, 84% of which appear only once. The germline gives CDR1 SGHRS, CDR2 YFSETQ. The CDR3 contains 14 residues. This chain links TRBV5-1 with TRBJ2-5; TRBD2 is a possible D gene (5 bases). Sequenced input: PBMCs or T cells enriched from blood (not recorded which). This receptor was identified in a man aged 60 to 75 who had recovered from COVID-19. CDR3 region: CASRLEVEEETQYF. The CDR3, as DNA: TGCGCCAGCAGATTGGAGGTAGAGGAAGAGACCCAGTACTTC.